This entry is about one T cell receptor beta chain. This sample stems from a study of blood T cell repertoires in COVID-19. For the study at large: PBMCs, B-cell-depleted T cells, or T cells were the source of the cDNA or gDNA that made up the material.

Per the authors' pipeline: Reference gene primer amplification gave nucleated cell count estimates. Here immunoSEQ multiplex PCR was the method, and the copy in TCRdb shows in-frame clones only, minus some. The V and J calls and clone size are taken from that table; D and trimming were inferred from the DNA. The sample has hundreds of thousands of clones; 80% to 90% are singletons. Unmatched junction bases numbered 8, after V lost 11 bases and J lost 5 bases. The CDR3 is made up of 13 amino acids. CDR1 is SGHNT, CDR2 YENEEA, per germline. Adults between about 18 and 95 years of age took part from 24 US areas. Donors were grouped by their self-reported clinical history.

V gene TRBV11-3 combines with J gene TRBJ2-3, with 9 bases identical to TRBD2. This TCR was sampled from a woman between 50 and 59 years old in a cohort exposed to, infected with or recovered from COVID-19 (not recorded which). The sequencing sample was made of PBMCs or T cells enriched from blood (not recorded which). CDR3 protein: CASGRGGEDTQYF. CDR3 sequence (DNA): TGTGCCTCGGGGCGGGGGGGCGAAGATACGCAGTATTTT.